Listed below are T cell receptor beta chains from one sample, sequenced in a study of T cells after yellow fever vaccination. TCRdb reprocessed the 5' RACE reads with MiXCR, giving one entry per CDR3 protein. The sample consists of a few hundred thousand distinct CDR3 sequences, 8.5% to 10% of them appearing once. The sample was CD4+ T cells sorted from PBMCs, taken 5 days after the yellow fever booster vaccination. The receptors were gathered from a man aged 18-30 years who received the YFV17D yellow fever vaccine. Both conserved end residues are part of each CDR3. The order of the fields is J gene, clone size, D gene, V gene, CDR3 DNA, CDR3 protein. D genes are given only for firm matches. Where a row states a size, it is once, few, many or the class of an expanded clone; other rows omit it.

j_gene: TRBJ2-4
abundance: few
d_gene: TRBD1
v_gene: TRBV9
CDR3nt: TGTGCCAGCTCCGGGACAGATAAAAACATTCAGTACTTC
CDR3aa: CASSGTDKNIQYF

j_gene: TRBJ2-1
abundance: -
d_gene: TRBD2
v_gene: TRBV12-3/TRBV12-4
CDR3nt: TGTGCCAGCAGTGCCCGCGGACTAGCGGGGGGTCCCATGAGCTCCTACAATGAGCAGTTCTTC
CDR3aa: CASSARGLAGGPMSSYNEQFF

j_gene: TRBJ1-2
abundance: -
d_gene: -
v_gene: TRBV7-9
CDR3nt: TGTGCCAGCAGCCCTAGTGGGTCGAGAAACTATGGCTACACCTTC
CDR3aa: CASSPSGSRNYGYTF

j_gene: TRBJ2-1
abundance: many
d_gene: TRBD1
v_gene: TRBV27
CDR3nt: TGTGCCAGCAGGCTACCGGGACAGGGGAATAATGAGCAGTTCTTC
CDR3aa: CASRLPGQGNNEQFF

j_gene: TRBJ2-3
abundance: -
d_gene: TRBD1
v_gene: TRBV5-1
CDR3nt: TGCGCCAGCAGCAGGGGGACAGCCCTAGATACGCAGTATTTT
CDR3aa: CASSRGTALDTQYF

j_gene: TRBJ2-7
abundance: -
d_gene: -
v_gene: TRBV25-1
CDR3nt: TGTGCCAGCAGTGAGTGGGTCGACAATCCCTACGAGCAGTACTTC
CDR3aa: CASSEWVDNPYEQYF

j_gene: TRBJ2-7
abundance: -
d_gene: TRBD1
v_gene: TRBV27
CDR3nt: TGTGCCAGCAGTTTAAAGGGACAGGGTTCCTACGAGCAGTACTTC
CDR3aa: CASSLKGQGSYEQYF

j_gene: TRBJ2-7
abundance: many
d_gene: -
v_gene: TRBV23-1
CDR3nt: TGCGCCAGCAGTCAATTTCAATCACCAGCGGGTCCCGAGCAGTACTTC
CDR3aa: CASSQFQSPAGPEQYF

j_gene: TRBJ2-5
abundance: -
d_gene: TRBD2
v_gene: TRBV20-1
CDR3nt: TGCAGTGCTAGCCTCGGGGGGGCGGGAGAGACCCAGTACTTC
CDR3aa: CSASLGGAGETQYF

j_gene: TRBJ1-1
abundance: few
d_gene: TRBD1
v_gene: TRBV11-1
CDR3nt: TGTGCCAGCAGCTTAGGATCCGGGACAGGGGCCGCTGAAGCTTTCTTT
CDR3aa: CASSLGSGTGAAEAFF

j_gene: TRBJ2-7
abundance: few
d_gene: -
v_gene: TRBV7-9
CDR3nt: TGTGCCAGCAGCCCAGGACGGTTCTCCTACGAGCAGTACTTC
CDR3aa: CASSPGRFSYEQYF

j_gene: TRBJ2-3
abundance: -
d_gene: TRBD2
v_gene: TRBV7-2
CDR3nt: TGTGCCAGCAGCCTCCTGACTAGCGGGGCCCCGGTAGATACGCAGTATTTT
CDR3aa: CASSLLTSGAPVDTQYF

j_gene: TRBJ2-3
abundance: many
d_gene: -
v_gene: TRBV7-8
CDR3nt: TGTGCCAGCAGCTTGCTAGGGGTTCTGACAGATACGCAGTATTTT
CDR3aa: CASSLLGVLTDTQYF

j_gene: TRBJ1-2
abundance: -
d_gene: -
v_gene: TRBV20-1
CDR3nt: TGCAGTGCACCGACCTTGGGGGGCCCCCGGGGCTACACCTTC
CDR3aa: CSAPTLGGPRGYTF

j_gene: TRBJ1-6
abundance: -
d_gene: -
v_gene: TRBV12-3/TRBV12-4
CDR3nt: TGTGCCAGCAGTTTTAGGGGTTTCCAGTCACCCCTCCACTTT
CDR3aa: CASSFRGFQSPLHF

j_gene: TRBJ2-7
abundance: -
d_gene: -
v_gene: TRBV27
CDR3nt: TGTGCCAGCAGTTCCCTCTTCAGCACCGAGCAGTACTTC
CDR3aa: CASSSLFSTEQYF

j_gene: TRBJ1-5
abundance: many
d_gene: -
v_gene: TRBV12-3/TRBV12-4
CDR3nt: TGTGCCAGCAGTTTTGGGCAGGGGAACAATCAGCCCCAGCATTTT
CDR3aa: CASSFGQGNNQPQHF

j_gene: TRBJ1-4
abundance: few
d_gene: -
v_gene: TRBV7-3
CDR3nt: TGTGCCAGCAGCGCTCAGGGGAGGGGTACTAATGAAAAACTGTTTTTT
CDR3aa: CASSAQGRGTNEKLFF

j_gene: TRBJ2-7
abundance: many
d_gene: -
v_gene: TRBV5-1
CDR3nt: TGCGCCAGCAGCTTGCAAACAGTCCGGGGCGAGCAGTACTTC
CDR3aa: CASSLQTVRGEQYF

j_gene: TRBJ2-5
abundance: -
d_gene: TRBD2
v_gene: TRBV7-2
CDR3nt: TGTGCCAGTGCGTTCAGCGGGAAAGAGACCCAGTACTTC
CDR3aa: CASAFSGKETQYF

j_gene: TRBJ2-3
abundance: few
d_gene: -
v_gene: TRBV20-1
CDR3nt: TGCAGTGCTAGAGATCTCGGCAGGGGCACAGATACGCAGTATTTT
CDR3aa: CSARDLGRGTDTQYF

j_gene: TRBJ2-5
abundance: many
d_gene: TRBD2
v_gene: TRBV5-1
CDR3nt: TGCGCCAGCAGCTTGGAGGGTCTAGCGGAAGAGACCCAGTACTTC
CDR3aa: CASSLEGLAEETQYF

j_gene: TRBJ2-5
abundance: -
d_gene: TRBD2
v_gene: TRBV6-5
CDR3nt: TGTGCCAGCAGTTACGGACTAGCGGGGGGGCCAGAGACCCAGTACTTC
CDR3aa: CASSYGLAGGPETQYF

j_gene: TRBJ2-1
abundance: many
d_gene: -
v_gene: TRBV29-1
CDR3nt: TGCAGCGTTACGGGGGCCTTACAATACAATGAGCAGTTCTTC
CDR3aa: CSVTGALQYNEQFF

j_gene: TRBJ2-2
abundance: many
d_gene: -
v_gene: TRBV7-2
CDR3nt: TGTGCCAGCAGCGGAGCGGTGACCGGGGAGCTGTTTTTT
CDR3aa: CASSGAVTGELFF

j_gene: TRBJ1-4
abundance: few
d_gene: -
v_gene: TRBV5-1
CDR3nt: TGCGCCAGCAGCTTGGGAGGGGGTGCTGAAAAACTGTTTTTT
CDR3aa: CASSLGGGAEKLFF